This T cell receptor beta chain was identified during a study of blood T cell repertoires in COVID-19. Germline CDR1 MNHEY, CDR2 SVGAGI. The CDR3 length is 15 residues. V shed 6 bases and J 5 bases; nucleotides not matched to a gene: 11. Method: immunoSEQ multiplex PCR; TCRdb's copy keeps in-frame clones and lacks some. This sample has 200,000 to 250,000 clones, with around four fifths found just once. Those enrolled, adults aged 18 to 89 years, came from about 24 US areas. Symptom resolution, clearance, or two negative PCRs marked donors in Cohort 3 as recovered. This receptor was identified in a man aged 35-49 years who had recovered from COVID-19. V and J are TRBV6-5 and TRBJ1-1; 8 positions match TRBD1. Input material: PBMCs or T cells enriched from blood (not recorded which). As DNA, the CDR3 is TGTGCCAGCAGGCCCCACGACAGGGGAGGGACTGAAGCTTTCTTT. Encoded protein: CASRPHDRGGTEAFF.